This TCR beta chain was captured by sequencing in a study of CD8 T cells in Susac syndrome. Study-wide results and caveats: The study acknowledged a relatively small number of individuals in its TCR sequencing and HLA analysis.

As to this clonotype: The antigen is not known.

Reverse transcription used about 0.5 to 1 ug RNA and random hexamers. One entry per CDR3 protein, called by TCRdb with MiXCR from the immunoSEQ multiplex PCR reads. The sample lists over 200,000 distinct CDR3 sequences, 95% occurring once. Sequencing targeted TCR beta in T cells from blood (CD8+ and CD4+). The multiple sclerosis controls were treatment-naive patients with relapsing-remitting disease that was stable or active. Both CD4+ and CD8+ T cells were negatively isolated, and TEMRA cells underwent FACS enrichment. Germline V CDR1 and CDR2: SEHNR, FQNEAQ (reference sequence). The CDR3 sequence is 17 residues long. The V gene end was trimmed by 5 bases and the J gene end by 6 bases; junction bases not matched to a gene: 15.

The V call is TRBV7-9, the J call TRBJ1-5, with 8 bases aligning to TRBD1. The sequenced sample was CD4+ T cells from PBMCs. The receptor's source is a human donor with multiple sclerosis. The CDR3 here is CASSGGQGLSLTQPQHF. CDR3 coding DNA: TGTGCCAGCAGCGGAGGACAGGGTCTGAGTCTAACTCAGCCCCAGCATTTT.